Shown below are 31 T cell receptor beta chains from a single sample sequenced in a study of early T cells in non-severe SARS-CoV-2 infection. MiXCR was run by TCRdb on the 5' RACE reads, yielding one entry per CDR3 protein. The sample has some 46,000 distinct CDR3 sequences, around a tenth seen once. The sequencing input was whole blood. All receptors come from an adult who was a healthcare worker with PCR-confirmed SARS-CoV-2 infection or an uninfected control (not recorded which).

This clonotype turned up a few times. The chain joins TRBV4-3 to TRBJ2-1; D call uncertain. The V and J ends lost 0 bases and 0 bases respectively, with 9 bases between them. Germline values: CDR1 LGHNA, CDR2 YSLEER. The CDR3 is made up of 16 amino acids. CDR3 nucleotide sequence: TGCGCCAGCAGCCAAGAATTGCATAGCTCCTACAATGAGCAGTTCTTC. Its protein product is CASSQELHSSYNEQFF.

This clonotype was observed many times. This chain links TRBV4-3 with TRBJ2-1; perhaps D is TRBD1 or TRBD2 (5 bases each). Germline assignment: CDR1 LGHNA and CDR2 YSLEER. The CDR3 sequence is 19 residues long. Trimming removed 0 bases at V and 0 bases at J, with 18 bases between. The CDR3 spells CASSQDLSGTGSSYNEQFF. The CDR3 nucleotides are TGCGCCAGCAGCCAAGATTTGAGCGGAACAGGAAGCTCCTACAATGAGCAGTTCTTC.

This clonotype showed up just a few times. The rearrangement links TRBV7-2 to TRBJ1-2, with D unclear. The CDR3 sequence is 16 residues long. V was trimmed by 1 base and J by 4 bases, leaving 16 bases between them. Germline V lookup: CDR1 SGHTA, CDR2 FQGNSA. This CDR3 reads CASSLVHGEAGYGYTF. Written as DNA, the CDR3 is TGTGCCAGCAGCTTAGTTCATGGGGAGGCGGGCTATGGCTACACCTTC.

This clonotype has a count of ten or more. J is TRBJ1-1 and V is TRBV7-9; D possibly corresponds to TRBD1 (6 bases). V was clipped by 4 bases and J by 5 bases, with 11 bases between them. CDR1 is SEHNR and CDR2 is FQNEAQ in the germline V gene (reference sequence). This CDR3 is built from 13 residues. The DNA for the CDR3 is TGTGCCAGCAGCTCTACAGGGAGTACTGAAGCTTTCTTT. Residues: CASSSTGSTEAFF.

Many counts were recorded for this clonotype. The V gene is TRBV29-1, the J gene TRBJ2-1; possibly TRBD1 or TRBD2 for D (5 bases each). The V end lost 5 bases, the J end lost 1 base, and 9 bases lay between the germline ends. Germline V CDR1 and CDR2: SQVTM, ANQGSEA. The CDR3 has 13 amino acids. This CDR3 is CSVTRGSYNEQFF. Written as DNA, the CDR3 is TGCAGCGTTACTAGGGGATCCTACAATGAGCAGTTCTTC.

This clonotype was seen a handful of times. The chain uses TRBV20-1 and TRBJ2-3; D is unresolved. Germline V CDR1 and CDR2: DFQATT, SNEGSKA (reference sequence). With 0 bases removed from V and 4 bases from J, the gap between germline ends came to 5 bases. This CDR3 region has 12 residues. DNA for the CDR3: TGCAGTGCTAGAGATTTGGCAGATACGCAGTATTTT. Translation gives CSARDLADTQYF.

This chain links TRBV12-3 or TRBV12-4 with TRBJ1-1; no reliable D call. This CDR3 is 14 amino acids long. V lost 5 bases and J lost 1, with 11 bases in between. The CDR3 here is CASSALSGNTEAFF. CDR3 nucleotides: TGTGCCAGCAGTGCCTTATCCGGGAACACTGAAGCTTTCTTT.

This clonotype has a handful of counts. V is TRBV9 and J is TRBJ2-7; 7 positions agree with TRBD1. Germline assignment: CDR1 SGDLS and CDR2 YYNGEE. CDR3 size: 17 residues. The junction had 9 bases not matched to a gene; V was cut back by 0 bases and J by 0 bases. This CDR3 reads CASSVESWDRISYEQYF. The CDR3 DNA reads TGTGCCAGCAGCGTAGAATCGTGGGACAGAATCTCCTACGAGCAGTACTTC.

This chain connects TRBV5-6 to TRBJ1-2; 8 bases line up with TRBD1. The CDR3 consists of 14 residues. J lost 3 bases, V lost 3 bases, and 4 bases had no gene match. CDR1 SGHDT and CDR2 YYEEEE come from the germline V gene. The CDR3 DNA reads as TGTGCCAGCAGCTCCAGGGGGCTGGACTATGGCTACACCTTC. It encodes CASSSRGLDYGYTF.

By share of the sample, this clonotype is medium-sized. CDR3 protein: CASSLGEPGRYEQYF. CDR3 sequence (DNA): TGTGCCAGCAGTCTGGGCGAACCGGGCCGGTACGAGCAGTACTTC. The chain combines TRBV27 with TRBJ2-7; D gene uncertain. The V gene lost 5 bases and the J gene lost 4 bases, with 18 bases spanning the gap. This CDR3 spans 15 amino acids. In germline, CDR1 is MNHEY, CDR2 SMNVEV (reference sequence).

This clonotype was detected many times. The chain employs TRBV19 and TRBJ2-3; D is possibly TRBD1 (5 bases). This CDR3 has 13 residues. With 7 bases removed from V and 2 bases from J, the gap between germline ends came to 10 bases. CDR1 is LNHDA and CDR2 is SQIVND in the germline V gene (reference sequence). The CDR3 DNA sequence: TGTGCCAGTAAGCAGGGTACCACAGATACGCAGTATTTT. Translated: CASKQGTTDTQYF.

In this sample, this clonotype turned up many times. V usage is TRBV10-3 and J usage is TRBJ1-4; D is possibly TRBD1 (5 bases). The V and J ends lost 4 bases and 7 bases respectively, with 22 bases between them. CDR3 length: 17 residues. The V gene's germline CDR1 is ENHRY and CDR2 SYGVKD. CDR3 loop: CAISASPPADGAEKLFF. The DNA of the CDR3 is TGTGCCATCAGTGCCTCACCTCCGGCGGACGGGGCTGAAAAACTGTTTTTT.

Ten or more counts support this clonotype. J is TRBJ2-3 and V is TRBV5-1; 13 nucleotides agree with TRBD2. V was pared by 4 bases and J by 4 bases, with 6 bases of the junction left unmatched. There are 16 residues in the CDR3. Germline-derived CDR1 and CDR2 are SGHRS and YFSETQ. The CDR3 region is CASSPRLAGGADTQYF. DNA for the CDR3: TGCGCCAGCAGCCCCAGACTAGCGGGAGGTGCAGATACGCAGTATTTT.

Many counts were recorded for this clonotype. The J gene is TRBJ2-1, the V gene TRBV7-2; D not certain. Trimming shortened V by 1 base and J by 7 bases, and 11 bases separated the two germline ends. Germline V gene sequence: CDR1 SGHTA, CDR2 FQGNSA. The CDR3 runs to 14 residues. The CDR3 here is CASSLGLVRNEQFF. The CDR3 region has the DNA TGTGCCAGCAGCTTAGGGCTAGTACGGAATGAGCAGTTCTTC.

The chain carries TRBV12-3 or TRBV12-4 and TRBJ2-5; D not certain. The CDR3 runs to 13 residues. Between the trimmed V and J ends, which lost 3 bases and 4 bases, there was a span of 9 bases. CDR3 in amino acids: CASSLALGETQYF. The CDR3 DNA follows: TGTGCCAGCAGTTTGGCTCTAGGAGAGACCCAGTACTTC.

The rearrangement links TRBV28 to TRBJ2-3; the D gene is possibly TRBD1 (5 bases). The CDR3 covers 12 residues. Germline CDR1 MDHEN, CDR2 SYDVKM. V gave up 5 bases and J gave up 8 bases, with 11 bases separating them. In nucleotides, the CDR3 is TGTGCCAGCAGTCCAGGGTTTGTTACGCAGTATTTT. It is translated as CASSPGFVTQYF.

There are a few counts of this clonotype. V gene TRBV29-1 combines with J gene TRBJ2-4; D is ambiguous. The CDR3 is made up of 10 amino acids. V gave up 5 bases and J gave up 8 bases, with 7 bases separating them. The germline V gene has CDR1 SQVTM and CDR2 ANQGSEA. CDR3 sequence (DNA): TGCAGCGTTCGAAAGGACATTCAGTACTTC. The encoded protein is CSVRKDIQYF.

This clonotype appeared many times. At one boundary the junction diverges from the germline segment, which might be a read error. The rearrangement links TRBV9 to TRBJ2-1; a possible D gene is TRBD1 (6 bases). CDR1 is SGDLS, CDR2 YYNGEE, per germline. The CDR3 runs to 13 residues. The CDR3 DNA reads as TGTGCCAGCAGCTCCCGGACAGAAAATGAGCAGCTCTTC. As protein: CASSSRTENEQLF. Based on the CDR3 plus reference TRBV9 and TRBJ2-1, the full variable domain is DSGVTQTPKHLITATGQRVTLRCSPRSGDLSVYWYQQSLDQGLQFLIQYYNGEERAKGNILERFSAQQFPDLHSELNLSSLELGDSALYFCASSSRTENEQLFGPGTRLTVL.

This clonotype was found many times. The genes are TRBV5-6 and TRBJ2-1; 10 bases agree with TRBD2. The germline CDR1 and CDR2 sequences are SGHDT and YYEEEE. Trimming cost V 2 bases and J 6 bases; bases outside gene matches: 5. The length of the CDR3 is 15 residues. CDR3 loop: CASSLAGGPANEQFF. For the CDR3, the DNA is TGTGCCAGCAGCTTAGCGGGAGGGCCGGCCAATGAGCAGTTCTTC.

This clonotype was seen only a few times. The V gene is TRBV27, the J gene TRBJ2-2; D unresolved. CDR3 length: 15 amino acids. CDR1 and CDR2 (germline): MNHEY, SMNVEV (reference sequence). V was cut by 3 bases and J by 6 bases, with 14 bases left in between. CDR3 amino acids: CASSFRFGKPGELFF. The CDR3 coding sequence is TGTGCCAGCAGTTTCAGATTTGGGAAGCCCGGGGAGCTGTTTTTT.

The chain carries TRBV9 and TRBJ2-5, with D perhaps matching TRBD1 (6 bases). V gave up 3 bases and J gave up 3 bases, with 9 bases separating them. Germline CDR1 SGDLS, CDR2 YYNGEE. CDR3 size: 13 residues. The CDR3 spells CASSGTEEETQYF. As DNA, the CDR3 is TGTGCCAGCAGCGGGACAGAGGAAGAGACCCAGTACTTC.

This clonotype showed up many times. CDR3 in amino acids: CASSLRGRGTGELFF. The CDR3, as DNA: TGTGCCAGCAGTCTTCGCGGGAGAGGCACCGGGGAGCTGTTTTTT. This rearrangement joins TRBV2 to TRBJ2-2; 7 bases agree with TRBD2. V trimming: 5 bases; J trimming: 4 bases; junction bases outside the gene matches: 7. The CDR3 consists of 15 residues. The germline V gene has CDR1 SNHLY and CDR2 FYNNEI.

The genes are TRBV6-5 and TRBJ2-2, with TRBD1 as a possible D gene (5 bases). The CDR3 is made up of 17 amino acids. The V gene's germline CDR1 is MNHEY and CDR2 SVGAGI. The germline V and J ends were trimmed by 2 bases and 0 bases, with 13 bases remaining between them. The CDR3 spells CASSYMVPGPNTGELFF. In nucleotides, the CDR3 is TGTGCCAGCAGTTACATGGTCCCAGGGCCGAACACCGGGGAGCTGTTTTTT.

This clonotype occurred many times. The V call is TRBV9, the J call TRBJ1-2, with TRBD1 identical over 8 bases. V lost 3 bases and J lost 8; bases outside the gene matches: 12. Looked up from germline, CDR1 is SGDLS and CDR2 is YYNGEE. The CDR3 runs to 15 residues. CDR3 nucleotide sequence: TGTGCCAGCAGCGCTCACTCCGGGACAGGAGACGGCTACACCTTC. Its translation is CASSAHSGTGDGYTF.

The table lists this clonotype with many counts. The V and J genes are TRBV20-1 and TRBJ2-7, with 7 bases identical to TRBD2. The V gene's germline CDR1 is DFQATT and CDR2 SNEGSKA (reference sequence). The V and J ends lost 1 base and 7 bases, in that order; junction bases with no gene match: 10. This CDR3 comprises 14 residues. DNA of the CDR3: TGCAGTGCTAGAGTCCCCGGGGGAGGGTGGGAGCAGTACTTC. Its translation: CSARVPGGGWEQYF.

This clonotype has ten or more counts. The chain has TRBV10-3 and TRBJ1-1, with 9 nucleotides matching TRBD1. The CDR3 spans 15 residues. The germline gives CDR1 ENHRY, CDR2 SYGVKD. V lost 4 bases and J lost 3; bases outside the gene matches: 6. The CDR3 region is CAISAVGQGYTEAFF. In DNA, the CDR3 is TGTGCCATCAGTGCCGTTGGACAGGGGTACACTGAAGCTTTCTTT.

This rearrangement joins TRBV9 to TRBJ1-1; 8 bases align to TRBD1. Germline CDR1 SGDLS, CDR2 YYNGEE. The trim removed 5 bases at V and 5 bases at J, leaving 5 bases unmatched. The CDR3 runs to 13 residues. CDR3 coding DNA: TGTGCCAGCAGTTTTACAGGGGGGACTGAAGCTTTCTTT. Amino acids: CASSFTGGTEAFF.

V usage is TRBV12-3 or TRBV12-4 and J usage is TRBJ2-5, with a possible D match to TRBD2 (5 bases). The V gene lost 3 bases and the J gene lost 4 bases, with 12 bases spanning the gap. The CDR3 covers 14 residues. The CDR3 DNA sequence: TGTGCCAGCAGTTTGAGGGTTCGGAGAGAGACCCAGTACTTC. Amino acid sequence: CASSLRVRRETQYF.

V usage is TRBV7-9 and J usage is TRBJ1-1; TRBD1 might be the D (5 bases). The CDR3 totals 15 residues. Trimming left V 10 bases short and J 3 bases short, with 21 bases between. Per the germline V gene, CDR1 is SEHNR and CDR2 is FQNEAQ (reference sequence). For the CDR3, the DNA is TGTGCCACTCCGGCAGGTGAACGGGGCGACACTGAAGCTTTCTTT. It yields the protein CATPAGERGDTEAFF. Combining the CDR3 with reference TRBV7-9 and TRBJ1-1 gives the whole variable domain DTGVSQNPRHKITKRGQNVTFRCDPISEHNRLYWYRQTLGQGPEFLTYFQNEAQLEKSRLLSDRFSAERPKGSFSTLEIQRTEQGDSAMYLCATPAGERGDTEAFFGQGTRLTVV.

Here the CDR3 reads CASSSWNGGEGADTQYF. In DNA, the CDR3 is TGTGCCAGCAGTTCCTGGAATGGAGGGGAGGGAGCAGATACGCAGTATTTT. The V gene is TRBV28, the J gene TRBJ2-3; 7 nucleotides agree with TRBD2. Germline assignment: CDR1 MDHEN and CDR2 SYDVKM. The CDR3 spans 17 residues. J gave up 4 bases and V 4 bases, and 14 bases lay outside the gene matches.

This clonotype came up a few times. The rearrangement joins TRBV6-5 to TRBJ1-6; no definite D call. Germline CDR1 and CDR2: MNHEY and SVGAGI. The CDR3 runs 15 residues. Trimming stripped 0 bases from V and 7 bases from J, with 10 bases between. This chain's CDR3 is CASSYSVGFNSPLHF. In DNA, the CDR3 is TGTGCCAGCAGTTACTCCGTGGGTTTCAATTCACCCCTCCACTTT.